The rows below give T cell receptor beta chains drawn from one sample of a study of T-cell memory formation after mild COVID-19. TCRdb itself ran the 5' RACE reads through MiXCR, one entry per CDR3 protein. The sample has around 300,000 distinct CDR3 sequences, over 10% seen once; the top ten hold about 20%. The material sequenced was PBMCs or a T cell subset sorted from them (not recorded which). These receptors all stem from a man aged 18 to 30 who had mild COVID-19 (a few samples of this study predate the infection). Cell type and time point are not known. CDR3s include the opening cysteine and the closing phenylalanine or tryptophan. A D gene is named only where the DNA matches it firmly. Not every row has a clone size; where given, it reads once, few, many or a size class.

d_gene	v_gene	abundance	len	j_gene	CDR3aa	CDR3nt
.	TRBV5-6	.	15	TRBJ2-2	CASSSTGYRTGELFF	TGTGCCAGCAGCTCAACAGGGTATCGGACCGGGGAGCTGTTTTTT
TRBD1	TRBV20-1	.	15	TRBJ1-4	CSARDLTGGNEKLFF	TGCAGTGCTAGAGACCTGACAGGGGGGAATGAAAAACTGTTTTTT
TRBD1	TRBV3-1	.	13	TRBJ2-2	CASSQAGGGELFF	TGTGCCAGCAGCCAGGCAGGGGGCGGGGAGCTGTTTTTT
.	TRBV5-4	.	12	TRBJ2-5	CASSWDSVAQYF	TGTGCCAGCAGCTGGGATTCGGTGGCCCAGTACTTC
.	TRBV7-2	.	13	TRBJ1-5	CASSLTSDQPQHF	TGTGCCAGCAGCTTGACATCTGATCAGCCCCAGCATTTT
TRBD1	TRBV5-5	.	15	TRBJ2-1	CASSLRQGAYNEQFF	TGTGCCAGCAGCCTGAGACAGGGGGCCTACAATGAGCAGTTCTTC
.	TRBV7-9	few	15	TRBJ1-2	CASSLVRTAVYGYTF	TGTGCCAGCAGCTTAGTACGGACGGCTGTCTATGGCTACACCTTC
.	TRBV4-1	few	16	TRBJ1-5	CASSQVGQLGIQPQHF	TGCGCCAGCAGCCAAGTCGGGCAGCTTGGGATCCAGCCCCAGCATTTT
TRBD1	TRBV5-1	.	14	TRBJ1-2	CASSTETGEYGYTF	TGCGCCAGCAGCACAGAGACAGGGGAGTATGGCTACACCTTC
TRBD1	TRBV12-3/TRBV12-4	.	16	TRBJ1-6	CASSRGRGQGGSPLHF	TGTGCCAGCAGCCGAGGTCGGGGACAGGGGGGTTCACCCCTCCACTTT
.	TRBV6-5	few	14	TRBJ2-7	CASRPFGGAHEQYF	TGTGCCAGCAGACCGTTCGGAGGGGCCCACGAGCAGTACTTC
.	TRBV7-9	.	13	TRBJ1-1	CASSDTTVREAFF	TGTGCCAGCAGCGACACCACCGTGAGGGAAGCTTTCTTT
.	TRBV7-2	few	17	TRBJ1-5	CASSLGWGEGLNQPQHF	TGTGCCAGCAGCTTAGGTTGGGGAGAGGGGCTCAATCAGCCCCAGCATTTT
TRBD2	TRBV7-6	.	15	TRBJ2-1	CASSSLAGSYNEQFF	TGTGCCAGCAGCTCGCTAGCGGGGAGCTACAATGAGCAGTTCTTC
.	TRBV4-1	few	17	TRBJ1-5	CASSQDSLGAGNQPQHF	TGCGCCAGCAGCCAAGATAGTCTGGGCGCGGGCAATCAGCCCCAGCATTTT
TRBD1	TRBV7-2	few	14	TRBJ1-6	CASSRGQGNSPLHF	TGTGCCAGCAGCCGCGGACAGGGTAATTCACCCCTCCACTTT
.	TRBV27	.	14	TRBJ2-3	CASSSRQLTDTQYF	TGTGCCAGCAGTTCCCGACAGCTCACAGATACGCAGTATTTT
.	TRBV6-6	.	13	TRBJ1-2	CASSYSSLGGYTF	TGTGCCAGCAGTTATAGCAGCCTGGGAGGCTACACCTTC
.	TRBV27	few	14	TRBJ2-7	CASGFDGGSYEQYF	TGTGCCAGCGGGTTCGACGGGGGCTCCTACGAGCAGTACTTC
.	TRBV20-1	.	13	TRBJ2-7	CSAGGTWTYEQYF	TGCAGTGCCGGGGGGACATGGACCTACGAGCAGTACTTC
TRBD1	TRBV7-8	.	13	TRBJ1-2	CASSWTGAYGYTF	TGTGCCAGCAGCTGGACAGGGGCCTATGGCTACACCTTC
.	TRBV10-3	many	15	TRBJ2-1	CAISEADNPYNEQFF	TGTGCCATCAGTGAGGCGGATAATCCCTACAATGAGCAGTTCTTC
.	TRBV5-1	.	15	TRBJ2-3	CASSSGSGYTDTQYF	TGCGCCAGCAGCTCCGGTAGCGGCTACACAGATACGCAGTATTTT
.	TRBV12-3/TRBV12-4	many	12	TRBJ2-7	CASSFSRGEQYF	TGTGCCAGCAGTTTTTCCAGGGGCGAGCAGTACTTC
.	TRBV9	few	14	TRBJ1-1	CASSVATGNTEAFF	TGTGCCAGCAGCGTAGCTACAGGGAACACTGAAGCTTTCTTT
.	TRBV6-5	.	12	TRBJ2-5	CASSRDWETQYF	TGTGCCAGCAGTCGCGACTGGGAGACCCAGTACTTC
.	TRBV6-5	.	14	TRBJ1-5	CASSYIGVNQPQHF	TGTGCCAGCAGTTATATAGGGGTGAATCAGCCCCAGCATTTT
.	TRBV9	.	16	TRBJ1-4	CASSVDGSATNEKLFF	TGTGCCAGCAGCGTAGATGGGAGTGCAACTAATGAAAAACTGTTTTTT
.	TRBV5-5	many	17	TRBJ1-5	CASSSGLAREGNQPQHF	TGTGCCAGCAGCTCCGGCCTGGCCAGGGAAGGCAATCAGCCCCAGCATTTT
.	TRBV20-1	few	12	TRBJ2-1	CRTGTDNNEQFF	TGCAGGACCGGGACGGATAACAATGAGCAGTTCTTC
.	TRBV6-5	few	13	TRBJ2-1	CASGRATLPVEFF	TGTGCCAGCGGGCGGGCTACTCTACCGGTCGAGTTCTTC
.	TRBV4-1	.	17	TRBJ1-2	CASSPKILAERSYGYTF	TGCGCCAGCAGCCCCAAGATTTTAGCAGAAAGGAGCTATGGCTACACCTTC
TRBD1	TRBV28	few	14	TRBJ2-5	CATMDRGREETQYF	TGTGCCACCATGGACAGGGGGCGCGAAGAGACCCAGTACTTC
.	TRBV2	.	13	TRBJ1-1	CASSELRETEAFF	TGTGCCAGCAGTGAGCTAAGGGAGACTGAAGCTTTCTTT
TRBD1	TRBV28	.	14	TRBJ2-2	CASLQTGAAGELFF	TGTGCCAGCCTCCAGACAGGGGCGGCCGGGGAGCTGTTTTTT
TRBD1	TRBV11-2	.	15	TRBJ2-2	CASSQGATRSGELFF	TGTGCCAGCAGCCAGGGGGCTACCCGGAGCGGGGAGCTGTTTTTT
TRBD1	TRBV4-3	few	15	TRBJ1-4	CASSQERGRGEKLFF	TGCGCCAGCAGCCAAGAAAGGGGGCGTGGGGAAAAACTGTTTTTT
TRBD1	TRBV10-3	.	14	TRBJ1-1	CAISEPNDRGKAFF	TGTGCCATCAGTGAGCCGAACGACAGGGGTAAAGCTTTCTTT
TRBD1	TRBV5-1	.	14	TRBJ2-5	CASSPGTAEETQYF	TGCGCCAGCAGTCCCGGGACAGCAGAAGAGACCCAGTACTTC
TRBD1	TRBV7-9	few	14	TRBJ2-5	CASSFGQGWETQYF	TGTGCCAGCAGCTTCGGACAGGGATGGGAGACCCAGTACTTC
.	TRBV4-2	few	16	TRBJ1-1	CASTRGTQGRNTEAFF	TGTGCCAGCACCCGAGGAACCCAGGGTAGGAACACTGAAGCTTTCTTT
.	TRBV18	.	15	TRBJ1-4	CASSPGRQYAEKLFF	TGTGCCAGCTCACCAGGTCGACAGTATGCCGAAAAACTGTTTTTT
TRBD1	TRBV5-6	.	14	TRBJ1-1	CASRRQGADTEAFF	TGTGCCAGCAGAAGACAGGGGGCGGACACTGAAGCTTTCTTT
.	TRBV7-2	.	16	TRBJ2-7	CASSLLEPGQGYEQYF	TGTGCCAGCAGCTTACTCGAGCCTGGGCAGGGGTACGAGCAGTACTTC
TRBD2	TRBV9	few	15	TRBJ2-5	CASSVAGGAQETQYF	TGTGCCAGCAGCGTAGCCGGGGGGGCCCAAGAGACCCAGTACTTC
TRBD2	TRBV7-2	.	16	TRBJ2-5	CASSLVAGGLIETQYF	TGTGCCAGCAGCCTAGTAGCGGGGGGGCTTATTGAGACCCAGTACTTC
TRBD2	TRBV5-1	.	16	TRBJ2-7	CASSPGMTSGEYEQYF	TGCGCCAGCAGCCCTGGCATGACTAGCGGGGAGTACGAGCAGTACTTC
.	TRBV5-1	.	13	TRBJ1-2	CASSDRQDYGYTF	TGCGCCAGCAGCGATCGACAGGACTATGGCTACACCTTC